This T cell receptor (beta chain) is drawn from a study of CD4 T cell repertoires and nickel (dated by TCRdb to 2019 to 2021). The library was built by means of RT-PCR. Instrument on record: Illumina MiSeq. TCRdb's own reprocessing of the public reads used fastp at Q25 and MiXCR and kept productive beta chains. Entries that share a CDR3 protein sequence are merged under the most common genes and DNA. The sample yields about 480 distinct CDR3 sequences; approximately 70% were counted once. The ten largest account for 6.5% of the sample. From the cysteine up to the phenylalanine, the CDR3 has a length of 16 residues. Only the CDR3 region is kept as DNA, spanning 48 bases read in frame from base 1. V trim: 2 bases; J trim: 15 bases; unmatched bases: 14. For CDR1 and CDR2, the germline V gene (reference sequence) lists MNHEY and SMNVEV. This clonotype has only one observation. What antigen it recognizes has not been identified. No much larger clone is present one base from it, and per-base qualities are unavailable. One read gives only weak evidence.

The rearranged segments are TRBV27 and TRBJ1-6, with 9 bases in between that match TRBD1. The sequence was obtained from a human donor in a nickel allergy study, with or without nickel allergy (not recorded which). It is not recorded whether this sample comes from one donor or several. Material: CD4+ T cells from blood, not recorded whether cultured. For the CDR3, the sequence is CASSLTSTGGTYHLHF. The base sequence is TGTGCCAGCAGTTTAACCTCCACAGGGGGCACTTACCACCTCCACTTT.